Listed here are 18 T cell receptor beta chains from one sample, sequenced in a study of blood T cell repertoires in COVID-19. TCRdb's table, derived via immunoSEQ multiplex PCR, lists solely in-frame clones and lacks some. Found here are about 280,000 clones, about 83% of them singletons; the top ten hold around a tenth. The sample taken for sequencing was peripheral blood. Receptor source: a woman aged 50 to 60 who had recovered from COVID-19.

The gene calls are TRBV5-4 and TRBJ1-1; 7 nucleotides line up with TRBD1. Per germline, CDR1 SGHNT and CDR2 YYREEE (reference sequence). V dropped 0 bases and J dropped 4; count of bases not matched to a gene: 3. This CDR3 has 14 amino acids. The CDR3 bases are TGTGCCAGCAGCTTGGGGGCAGGGGGCACTGAAGCTTTCTTT. It translates to CASSLGAGGTEAFF.

J is TRBJ1-2 and V is TRBV7-9; 9 nucleotides line up with TRBD1. V lost 5 bases to trimming and J lost 6 bases; unmatched junction nucleotides: 4. CDR3 length: 13 residues. Germline V gene lookup returns CDR1 SEHNR and CDR2 FQNEAQ (reference sequence). The CDR3 loop reads CASSPRTGDGYTF. The CDR3 DNA reads as TGTGCCAGCAGCCCCCGGACAGGGGATGGCTACACCTTC.

This clone appeared a single time. V usage is TRBV5-4 and J usage is TRBJ1-1; tentative D call: TRBD1 (6 bases). Trimming left V 4 bases short and J 0 bases short, with 10 bases between. The germline gives CDR1 SGHNT, CDR2 YYREEE (reference sequence). CDR3 length: 14 amino acids. The CDR3 DNA reads as TGTGCCAGCAGCCAGAAGGGGGTGAACACTGAAGCTTTCTTT. It is translated as CASSQKGVNTEAFF. The full variable domain, rest sourced from reference TRBV5-4 and TRBJ1-1, is ETGVTQSPTHLIKTRGQQVTLRCSSQSGHNTVSWYQQALGQGPQFIFQYYREEENGRGNFPPRFSGLQFPNYSSELNVNALELDDSALYLCASSQKGVNTEAFFGQGTRLTVV.

The chain joins TRBV3-1 (or the pseudogene TRBV3-2) to TRBJ1-4, with D possibly matching TRBD1 (5 bases). V dropped 3 bases and J dropped 8 bases, with 19 bases sitting between them. Germline V lookup: CDR1 LGHDT, CDR2 YNNKEL (reference sequence). The CDR3 consists of 16 residues. The CDR3 DNA is TGTGCCAGCAGCCATGCCGGCGGGAGGGGTCGAGAAAAACTGTTTTTT. Protein product: CASSHAGGRGREKLFF.

The CDR3 sequence: CATEGGYNEQFF. In DNA form, the CDR3 reads TGTGCCACCGAGGGGGGGTACAATGAGCAGTTCTTC. The J gene is TRBJ2-1, the V gene TRBV28; perhaps TRBD2 as D (7 bases). This CDR3 is 12 amino acids long. Germline CDR1 MDHEN, CDR2 SYDVKM. V was shortened by 10 bases and J by 4 bases, with 11 bases between the two germline ends.

This clone was picked up one time. This chain connects TRBV7-9 to TRBJ1-4; tentatively, D is TRBD1 (6 bases). The length of the CDR3 is 19 residues. Trimming pared 1 base from V and 5 bases from J, leaving 23 bases between. The germline V gene encodes CDR1 SEHNR and CDR2 FQNEAQ (reference sequence). The DNA of the CDR3 is TGTGCCAGCAGCTTAGTCTCTGCAGGGGCTACTACTTGGAATGAAAAACTGTTTTTT. This translates into CASSLVSAGATTWNEKLFF. Looking up the rest from reference TRBV7-9 and TRBJ1-4 gives the full variable domain: DTGVSQNPRHKITKRGQNVTFRCDPISEHNRLYWYRQTLGQGPEFLTYFQNEAQLEKSRLLSDRFSAERPKGSFSTLEIQRTEQGDSAMYLCASSLVSAGATTWNEKLFFGSGTQLSVL.

This clone was recorded once. The CDR3 DNA follows: TGTGCCAGCTCACCCTCTGGGGACAGCTCCTACGAGCAGTACTTC. The encoded protein is CASSPSGDSSYEQYF. This chain uses TRBV18 with TRBJ2-7; 7 bases agree with TRBD1. V was clipped by 3 bases and J by 0 bases; unmatched bases: 5. The CDR3 loop spans 15 amino acids. Looked up from germline, CDR1 is KGHSH and CDR2 is LQKENI.

The rearrangement uses TRBV7-2 and TRBJ1-5, with 7 bases matching TRBD1. The ends lost 6 bases at V and 4 bases at J; junction bases unmatched: 6. The CDR3 totals 14 residues. Germline V gene lookup returns CDR1 SGHTA and CDR2 FQGNSA. CDR3 protein: CASRQRTGNQPQHF. DNA of the CDR3: TGTGCCAGCAGACAACGGACAGGTAATCAGCCCCAGCATTTT.

This clone has only one observation. The gene calls are TRBV28 and TRBJ1-4; D unresolved. The CDR3 totals 16 residues. With 6 bases removed from V and 8 bases from J, the gap between germline ends came to 22 bases. CDR1 and CDR2 from the germline V gene are MDHEN and SYDVKM. CDR3 sequence: CASSKVVTGRDEKLFF. CDR3 sequence (DNA): TGTGCCAGCAGCAAGGTTGTTACGGGGAGAGACGAAAAACTGTTTTTT.

The chain couples TRBV25-1 to TRBJ2-3; 8 positions agree with TRBD1. Per the germline V gene, CDR1 is MGHDK and CDR2 is SYGVNS. The CDR3 covers 15 residues. J gave up 3 bases and V 6 bases, and 8 bases lay outside the gene matches. CDR3 protein: CASSAGQGVTDTQYF. In DNA form, the CDR3 reads TGTGCCAGCAGCGCTGGACAGGGAGTAACAGATACGCAGTATTTT.

This clone was counted only a few times. V and J are TRBV24-1 and TRBJ2-3; 15 bases match TRBD2. The germline V gene encodes CDR1 KGHDR and CDR2 SFDVKD. J was trimmed by 3 bases and V by 4 bases; bases with no gene match: 4. CDR3 size: 17 residues. The CDR3 loop is CATSEGGLAGGTDTQYF. CDR3 nucleotide sequence: TGTGCCACCAGTGAGGGGGGACTAGCGGGAGGAACAGATACGCAGTATTTT.

J is TRBJ2-2 and V is TRBV7-2, with D possibly being TRBD2 (6 bases). The CDR3 has 14 amino acids. V was cut by 5 bases and J by 8 bases, with 15 bases left in between. The germline gives CDR1 SGHTA, CDR2 FQGNSA. CDR3 DNA sequence: TGTGCCAGCAGCACAGGACTACTCTCGGGGGAGCTGTTTTTT. Translating it yields CASSTGLLSGELFF.

This rearrangement joins TRBV9 to TRBJ2-2; 10 bases are shared with TRBD2. Germline CDR1 and CDR2: SGDLS and YYNGEE. V gave up 4 bases and J gave up 5 bases; unmatched junction bases: 8. The CDR3 has 16 amino acids. CDR3 region: CASSTRAGGLTGELFF. In DNA form, the CDR3 reads TGTGCCAGCAGCACGCGAGCGGGAGGGTTAACCGGGGAGCTGTTTTTT.

This clone was counted ten times or more. This chain links TRBV20-1 with TRBJ1-1; D might be TRBD1 (6 bases). The CDR3 length is 14 residues. CDR1 and CDR2 (germline): DFQATT, SNEGSKA (reference sequence). Trimming removed 3 bases at V and 3 bases at J, with 14 bases between. The CDR3 loop reads CSASRSTGDTEAFF. The CDR3 DNA sequence: TGCAGTGCTAGTCGGTCGACAGGAGACACTGAAGCTTTCTTT.

The chain carries TRBV27 and TRBJ1-4, with unresolved D. The V gene's germline CDR1 is MNHEY and CDR2 SMNVEV (reference sequence). The CDR3 sequence is 18 residues long. Trimming pared 0 bases from V and 0 bases from J, leaving 14 bases between. CDR3 sequence (DNA): TGTGCCAGCAGTTTATCCCCCAGTGTAGCAGCAACTAATGAAAAACTGTTTTTT. Encoded protein: CASSLSPSVAATNEKLFF.

The V call is TRBV14, the J call TRBJ2-3; unclear D gene. This CDR3 comprises 13 residues. Trimming took off 1 base at V and 2 bases at J, with 4 bases between the two ends. Per the germline V gene, CDR1 is SGHDN and CDR2 is FVKESK. The CDR3 region has the DNA TGTGCCAGCAGCCAAGTTTACACAGATACGCAGTATTTT. It encodes CASSQVYTDTQYF.

This clone was found a few times. The chain recombines TRBV9 with TRBJ2-3; D is unclear. The CDR3 consists of 12 residues. Trimming took off 2 bases at V and 3 bases at J, with 4 bases between the two ends. CDR1 is SGDLS and CDR2 is YYNGEE in the germline V gene. CDR3 in DNA: TGTGCCAGCAGCGTTTCGACAGATACGCAGTATTTT. It specifies CASSVSTDTQYF.

The genes are TRBV6-5 and TRBJ2-7; D may be TRBD1 (5 bases). CDR3 size: 15 residues. Germline V CDR1 and CDR2: MNHEY, SVGAGI. The V gene lost 0 bases and the J gene lost 1 base, with 10 bases spanning the gap. As DNA, the CDR3 is TGTGCCAGCAGTTACTCGAGCCAGGGTTCCTACGAGCAGTACTTC. It translates to CASSYSSQGSYEQYF.